This T cell receptor beta chain was captured in a study of blood T cell repertoires in COVID-19. Only in-frame clones appear in the TCRdb table, and some are missing; sequencing was by immunoSEQ multiplex PCR. The sample has 250,000 to 350,000 clones; approximately 87% are singletons. J was trimmed by 5 bases and V by 5 bases; bases with no gene match: 4. Germline V lookup: CDR1 GTSNPN, CDR2 SVGIG (reference sequence). CDR3 length: 13 residues. This receptor was obtained from a woman aged 50 to 65 who had recovered from COVID-19. The chain couples TRBV30 to TRBJ2-1; 9 nucleotides match TRBD2. Sequencing was performed on peripheral blood. CDR3 loop: CAWERGVNNEQFF. The CDR3 bases are TGTGCCTGGGAGCGGGGGGTCAACAATGAGCAGTTCTTC.